A single sample gave rise to the 19 T cell receptor beta chains below, sequenced in a study of blood T cell repertoires in COVID-19. TCRdb keeps only in-frame clones here, not all; method: immunoSEQ multiplex PCR. The sample yields some 110,000 clones, approximately 79% seen once. The specimen sequenced was peripheral blood. These receptors all stem from a man aged 50 to 60 with acute or convalescent COVID-19.

This clone was seen at least ten times. V usage is TRBV30 and J usage is TRBJ1-2; 10 bases line up with TRBD1. The ends lost 6 bases at V and 2 bases at J; junction bases unmatched: 9. This CDR3 is 15 amino acids long. Per germline, CDR1 GTSNPN and CDR2 SVGIG (reference sequence). The CDR3 DNA sequence: TGTGCCTGCCGGGACAGGGGTCGAACGAACTATGGCTACACCTTC. This translates into CACRDRGRTNYGYTF.

J is TRBJ2-7 and V is TRBV7-2; D ambiguous. This CDR3 has 13 residues. The V end lost 1 base, the J end lost 6 bases, and 10 bases lay between the germline ends. Per the germline V gene, CDR1 is SGHTA and CDR2 is FQGNSA. CDR3 DNA sequence: TGTGCCAGCAGCTTAGGGAGAGCGCGCGAGCAGTACTTC. Translating it yields CASSLGRAREQYF.

The V and J genes are TRBV24-1 and TRBJ2-3; 8 nucleotides align to TRBD2. The CDR3 sequence is 13 residues long. After removal of 8 bases from V and 4 bases from J, the junction contained 4 bases not matched to a gene. From germline, CDR1 is KGHDR and CDR2 SFDVKD. CDR3 sequence (DNA): TGTGCCACCACCTCCGGGAGGGCAGATACGCAGTATTTT. Protein: CATTSGRADTQYF.

This chain uses TRBV10-3 with TRBJ2-1; D is uncertain. Looked up from germline, CDR1 is ENHRY and CDR2 is SYGVKD. Deletions cut 1 base from V and 2 bases from J, with 9 bases between. The CDR3 runs 15 residues. The CDR3 region is CAISEWATTYNEQFF. The CDR3 DNA follows: TGTGCCATCAGTGAGTGGGCTACCACCTACAATGAGCAGTTCTTC.

CDR3 nucleotides: TGTGCCTCTGGGCTCTTCAGCTCCTACGAGCAGTACTTC. Its protein is CASGLFSSYEQYF. The rearrangement uses TRBV3-1 (or the pseudogene TRBV3-2) and TRBJ2-7; D not certain. The CDR3 has 13 residues. CDR1 and CDR2 (germline): LGHDT, YNNKEL (reference sequence). Trimming shortened V by 11 bases and J by 0 bases, and 14 bases separated the two germline ends.

The rearrangement links TRBV28 to TRBJ2-3, with a weak D call TRBD2 (6 bases). Per the germline V gene, CDR1 is MDHEN and CDR2 is SYDVKM. The germline V and J ends were trimmed by 4 bases and 1 base, with 15 bases remaining between them. The CDR3 is 16 amino acids. CDR3 in amino acids: CASSYLGTHGTDTQYF. Written as DNA, the CDR3 is TGTGCCAGCAGTTACCTAGGGACTCACGGCACAGATACGCAGTATTTT.

This clone was observed a single time. This chain links TRBV6-5 with TRBJ2-5; D not certain. Germline V gene lookup returns CDR1 MNHEY and CDR2 SVGAGI. V was cut by 2 bases and J by 2 bases, with 12 bases left in between. The CDR3 runs to 15 residues. The CDR3 region has the DNA TGTGCCAGCAGTTACCGGTTCCTGAGACAAGAGACCCAGTACTTC. It specifies CASSYRFLRQETQYF.

Comments on this clone: A read error may be the cause here, since a much bigger clone is one base away. V and J are TRBV5-1 and TRBJ1-2; 7 positions agree with TRBD1. Germline CDR1 is SGHRS and CDR2 is YFSETQ. V shed 0 bases, J shed 6 bases, and the junction held 5 bases outside the gene matches. The CDR3 is 14 residues long. The CDR3 coding sequence is TGCGCCAGCAGCTTGGGACAGGGTTTAGATGGCTACACCTTC. Translation: CASSLGQGLDGYTF.

The chain joins TRBV4-2 to TRBJ2-7; TRBD1 matches 8 bases. Germline V gene lookup returns CDR1 LGHNA and CDR2 YNFKEQ. Unmatched junction bases numbered 3, after V lost 2 bases and J lost 3 bases. This CDR3 comprises 14 residues. CDR3 residues: CASSQQGAGYEQYF. For the CDR3, the DNA is TGTGCCAGCAGCCAACAGGGGGCCGGCTACGAGCAGTACTTC.

This rearrangement joins TRBV19 to TRBJ2-5, with TRBD2 identical over 7 bases. CDR3 length: 13 amino acids. V dropped 6 bases and J dropped 4; count of bases not matched to a gene: 5. The germline gives CDR1 LNHDA, CDR2 SQIVND (reference sequence). CDR3 in DNA: TGTGCCAGTAGCGGACTAGAGGGAGAGACCCAGTACTTC. Translated, it gives CASSGLEGETQYF.

The chain joins TRBV6-5 to TRBJ2-7, with TRBD1 matching 7 bases. J was trimmed by 1 base and V by 6 bases; bases with no gene match: 6. The V gene's germline CDR1 is MNHEY and CDR2 SVGAGI. The length of the CDR3 is 14 residues. The CDR3 loop reads CASSRGQTSYEQYF. The CDR3 DNA follows: TGTGCCAGCAGCCGGGGACAGACTTCCTACGAGCAGTACTTC.

The chain is built from TRBV6-1 and TRBJ1-1; the match to TRBD1 covers 8 bases. V lost 0 bases to trimming and J lost 8 bases; unmatched junction nucleotides: 8. The germline gives CDR1 MNHNS, CDR2 SASEGT. The CDR3 has 15 amino acids. The CDR3 DNA is TGTGCCAGCAGTGAAGCGGTGGGGAGACAGGGGGAAGCTTTCTTT. The encoded protein is CASSEAVGRQGEAFF.

V usage is TRBV4-1 and J usage is TRBJ2-3, with 8 bases fitting TRBD2. The V segment lost 4 bases and the J segment 1 base; nucleotides outside the gene matches: 1. This CDR3 has 14 residues. CDR1 is MGHRA and CDR2 is YSYEKL in the germline V gene. The CDR3: CASSLTSGTDTQYF. For the CDR3, the DNA is TGCGCCAGCAGCCTGACTAGCGGCACAGATACGCAGTATTTT.

The genes are TRBV6-2 or TRBV6-3 and TRBJ1-2; D is ambiguous. V was shortened by 2 bases and J by 4 bases, with 5 bases between the two germline ends. The germline gives CDR1 MNHEY, CDR2 SVGEGT. This CDR3 comprises 12 residues. The CDR3 DNA follows: TGTGCCAGCAGTTACAAAGCCTATGGCTACACCTTC. As protein: CASSYKAYGYTF.

This rearrangement joins TRBV24-1 to TRBJ1-2; 7 nucleotides agree with TRBD1. Germline V CDR1 and CDR2: KGHDR, SFDVKD. V was clipped by 10 bases and J by 2 bases; unmatched bases: 3. CDR3 size: 12 residues. CDR3 bases: TGTGCCACAGCGACAGGGAACTATGGCTACACCTTC. This sequence encodes CATATGNYGYTF.

The V call is TRBV5-1, the J call TRBJ2-5; 8 bases agree with TRBD2. Germline CDR1 and CDR2: SGHRS and YFSETQ. V shed 7 bases, J shed 3 bases, and the junction held 5 bases outside the gene matches. This CDR3 region has 13 residues. The CDR3 protein is CASGLAPEETQYF. The CDR3 DNA reads TGCGCCAGCGGACTAGCCCCCGAAGAGACCCAGTACTTC.

The chain uses TRBV2 and TRBJ1-4; D is uncertain. This CDR3 region has 15 residues. Germline CDR1 and CDR2: SNHLY and FYNNEI. Trimming cost V 2 bases and J 4 bases, with 11 bases left between them. The CDR3 bases are TGTGCCAGCAGTGAACGAGGGATGAATAATGAAAAACTGTTTTTT. Translation gives CASSERGMNNEKLFF.

V and J are TRBV5-5 and TRBJ1-4; 10 bases line up with TRBD1. Germline assignment: CDR1 SGHKS and CDR2 YYEKEE (reference sequence). V lost 3 bases to trimming and J lost 3 bases; unmatched junction nucleotides: 14. The CDR3 has 19 amino acids. In DNA, the CDR3 is TGTGCCAGCAGCTATGCCCGGGACAGGGGAGGTGTGGCTAATGAAAAACTGTTTTTT. As protein: CASSYARDRGGVANEKLFF.

The CDR3 spells CASSVAGANDQPQHF. The CDR3, as DNA: TGTGCCAGCAGCGTAGCAGGGGCAAATGATCAGCCCCAGCATTTT. The chain uses TRBV9 and TRBJ1-5, with D perhaps TRBD1 (6 bases). The V end was cut by 0 bases, the J end by 5 bases, with 12 bases between. Germline assignment: CDR1 SGDLS and CDR2 YYNGEE. The CDR3 extends over 15 amino acids.